This T cell receptor beta chain comes out of a study of blood T cell repertoires in COVID-19. At the level of the study: The study drew acute and convalescent COVID-19 samples from the United States, Italy and Spain. In each case, the material was cDNA or gDNA derived from T cells, B-cell-depleted T cells, or PBMCs.

Germline CDR1 and CDR2: GTSNPN and SVGIG (reference sequence). CDR3 length: 14 amino acids. Trimming shortened V by 5 bases and J by 2 bases, and 13 bases separated the two germline ends. Per the original data handling: From reference gene primer amplification, estimates of nucleated cell counts were derived. The repertoire was sequenced with immunoSEQ multiplex PCR; TCRdb's copy has only in-frame clones and lacks some. The V and J calls and clone size come from that table; D and trimming were worked out from the DNA. In the table there are tens of thousands of clones, approximately 88% of which are singletons.

The chain is built from TRBV30 and TRBJ1-5; tentatively, D is TRBD1 (5 bases). The specimen was peripheral blood. The source is a woman aged 50 to 60 with acute or convalescent COVID-19. The CDR3 region is CAWSGDAGNQPQHF. Here the CDR3 DNA reads TGTGCCTGGTCGGGGGACGCGGGCAATCAGCCCCAGCATTTT.